A selection of T cell receptor beta chains follows, all from one sample in a study of OX40 agonist ivuxolimab in advanced cancers. Sequenced by immunoSEQ multiplex PCR; TCRdb stores in-frame clones only, minus some. The sample comprises about 19,000 clones, about 86% of which are singletons, and about 10% rests with the top ten. This specimen consisted of CD4+ or CD8+ T cells sorted from blood, obtained in a trial of the OX40 agonist ivuxolimab. These receptors came from an adult with an advanced solid tumor such as melanoma, head and neck, liver or kidney cancer. CDR3s include the opening cysteine and the closing phenylalanine or tryptophan. A D gene is named only where the DNA matches it firmly. Clone sizes are given selectively: once, few, many, or a class where the clone is expanded.

J gene	clone size	D gene	V gene	CDR3 protein	CDR3 DNA
TRBJ1-1	-	-	TRBV29-1	CSVGVGGSTEAFF	TGCAGCGTTGGTGTAGGGGGAAGTACTGAAGCTTTCTTT
TRBJ2-1	-	TRBD1	TRBV11-2	CASSSGTGFTNEQFF	TGTGCCAGCAGTTCCGGGACAGGTTTTACCAATGAGCAGTTCTTC
TRBJ1-2	-	TRBD1	TRBV15	CATSKGMAGGNYGYTF	TGTGCCACCAGCAAAGGGATGGCAGGGGGCAACTATGGCTACACCTTC
TRBJ2-2	-	TRBD1	TRBV5-6	CASSWGTGVTGELFF	TGTGCCAGCAGCTGGGGGACAGGGGTCACCGGGGAGCTGTTTTTT
TRBJ2-1	-	TRBD1	TRBV6-6	CASSYPTGSEQFF	TGTGCCAGCAGTTACCCGACAGGGAGTGAGCAGTTCTTC
TRBJ1-2	-	-	TRBV27	CASSPENMGANYGYTF	TGTGCCAGCAGTCCAGAGAACATGGGGGCCAACTATGGCTACACCTTC
TRBJ2-2	-	TRBD1	TRBV11-3	CASSEGQGNTGELFF	TGTGCCAGCTCCGAGGGACAGGGGAACACCGGGGAGCTGTTTTTT
TRBJ1-2	once	-	TRBV5-5	CASSSTGKVNYGYTF	TGTGCCAGCAGCTCCACAGGGAAGGTTAACTATGGCTACACCTTC
TRBJ1-1	-	TRBD1	TRBV6-5	CASSQGGTEAFF	TGTGCCAGCAGTCAGGGGGGTACTGAAGCTTTCTTT
TRBJ2-1	-	TRBD1	TRBV12-5	CASGTSDRGPYNEQFF	TGTGCTAGTGGGACTTCAGACAGGGGGCCCTACAATGAGCAGTTCTTC
TRBJ2-7	-	-	TRBV6-5	CASSYFRADEQYF	TGTGCCAGCAGTTATTTCAGGGCGGACGAGCAGTACTTC
TRBJ1-1	once	TRBD1	TRBV4-2	CASSVDRGGTEAFF	TGTGCCAGCAGCGTGGACAGGGGAGGGACTGAAGCTTTCTTT
TRBJ2-1	-	TRBD2	TRBV5-1	CASSTRTSGRLEQFF	TGCGCCAGCAGCACCCGGACTAGCGGGAGGTTGGAGCAGTTCTTC
TRBJ2-1	-	TRBD2	TRBV19	CASSILAGRNEQFF	TGTGCCAGTAGTATTTTAGCGGGAAGGAATGAGCAGTTCTTC
TRBJ2-7	-	TRBD2	TRBV7-2	CASSLEAGGPYEQYF	TGTGCCAGCAGCTTAGAGGCGGGAGGGCCGTACGAGCAGTACTTC
TRBJ2-1	-	TRBD1	TRBV27	CASSLATGGAGEQFF	TGTGCCAGCAGCCTAGCGACAGGGGGTGCGGGTGAGCAGTTCTTC
TRBJ1-1	-	-	TRBV9	CASSRGVAGGVNTEAFF	TGTGCCAGCTCCCGAGGGGTTGCCGGAGGAGTTAACACTGAAGCTTTCTTT
TRBJ1-1	-	-	TRBV5-4	CASSLEAAAEAFF	TGTGCCAGCAGCTTGGAGGCGGCAGCTGAAGCTTTCTTT
TRBJ2-5	-	-	TRBV7-9	CASSLEEETQYF	TGTGCCAGCAGCTTAGAGGAAGAGACCCAGTACTTC
TRBJ1-3	-	TRBD1	TRBV29-1	CSVLGGQGGNTIYF	TGCAGCGTCCTCGGGGGACAGGGTGGAAACACCATATATTTT
TRBJ2-1	-	-	TRBV7-9	CASREGSYNEQFF	TGTGCCAGCAGGGAGGGCTCCTACAATGAGCAGTTCTTC
TRBJ2-3	-	-	TRBV9	CASSVLSRSTDTQYF	TGTGCCAGCAGCGTTCTGAGCCGTAGCACAGATACGCAGTATTTT
TRBJ2-7	-	-	TRBV6-4	CASERGLPYEQYF	TGTGCCAGCGAAAGGGGTCTCCCCTACGAGCAGTACTTC
TRBJ2-7	-	-	TRBV9	CASSAGGQGAYEQYF	TGTGCCAGCAGCGCAGGGGGGCAGGGTGCCTACGAGCAGTACTTC
TRBJ2-3	-	-	TRBV9	CASRTGGGTDTQYF	TGTGCCAGCAGGACAGGTGGGGGCACAGATACGCAGTATTTT
TRBJ2-3	few	TRBD1	TRBV6-1	CASSEGTGGGSTDTQYF	TGTGCCAGCAGTGAAGGGACAGGGGGCGGGAGCACAGATACGCAGTATTTT
TRBJ1-1	-	-	TRBV13	CASSQGQNTEAFF	TGTGCCAGCAGCCAGGGACAGAACACTGAAGCTTTCTTT
TRBJ2-7	-	-	TRBV30	CAWSVNAGEQYF	TGTGCCTGGAGTGTAAACGCCGGCGAGCAGTACTTC
TRBJ2-2	-	-	TRBV9	CASSVRGSNTGELFF	TGTGCCAGCAGCGTAAGGGGGAGCAACACCGGGGAGCTGTTTTTT
TRBJ2-7	-	TRBD1	TRBV5-4	CASSLEQGPSRYEQYF	TGTGCCAGCAGCTTGGAACAGGGGCCATCACGCTACGAGCAGTACTTC
TRBJ1-5	-	-	TRBV4-1	CASSQDVGGGNQPQHF	TGCGCCAGCAGCCAAGATGTGGGGGGTGGGAATCAGCCCCAGCATTTT
TRBJ2-3	once	-	TRBV29-1	CSVEDLVADTQYF	TGCAGCGTTGAAGATTTGGTTGCCGATACGCAGTATTTT
TRBJ1-3	-	-	TRBV19	CASSTAGLGNTIYF	TGTGCCAGTAGTACCGCCGGCCTCGGAAACACCATATATTTT
TRBJ2-2	once	-	TRBV9	CASSVRTGELFF	TGTGCCAGCAGCGTTAGGACCGGGGAGCTGTTTTTT
TRBJ2-7	once	TRBD1	TRBV7-9	CASGWTGDYEQYF	TGTGCCAGCGGGTGGACAGGGGACTACGAGCAGTACTTC
TRBJ2-1	few	TRBD1	TRBV7-9	CASSHQTGDDEQFF	TGTGCCAGCAGCCATCAGACAGGGGATGATGAGCAGTTCTTC
TRBJ2-5	-	-	TRBV21-1	CASSKGGGTSGKETQYF	TGTGCCAGCAGCAAAGGAGGAGGGACTAGCGGAAAAGAGACCCAGTACTTC
TRBJ2-5	-	TRBD2	TRBV27	CASSFLGGPFETQYF	TGTGCCAGCAGTTTTTTGGGAGGGCCGTTCGAGACCCAGTACTTC
TRBJ2-3	-	TRBD2	TRBV10-2	CASSETSASTDTQYF	TGCGCCAGCAGTGAGACTAGCGCGAGCACAGATACGCAGTATTTT
TRBJ1-2	-	TRBD1	TRBV6-5	CASSTGEEGAGGYTF	TGTGCCAGCAGTACTGGGGAAGAGGGGGCGGGTGGCTACACCTTC
TRBJ2-7	-	-	TRBV10-2	CASTMRLVYEQYF	TGCGCCAGCACTATGAGATTAGTTTACGAGCAGTACTTC
TRBJ1-1	-	-	TRBV21-1	CASSKNPTEAFF	TGTGCCAGCAGCAAAAACCCCACTGAAGCTTTCTTT
TRBJ2-7	-	-	TRBV7-6	CASSLAGRRSEQYF	TGTGCCAGCAGCTTAGCGGGCAGGAGGAGCGAGCAGTACTTC
TRBJ2-1	few	-	TRBV20-1	CSASVSSPQFF	TGCAGTGCTAGTGTGTCAAGTCCACAGTTCTTC
TRBJ2-7	-	TRBD2	TRBV7-8	CASSLDSRREGYEQYF	TGTGCCAGCAGCTTAGATAGCCGGCGGGAGGGGTACGAGCAGTACTTC
TRBJ2-1	-	TRBD2	TRBV7-2	CASSLISGRHEQFF	TGTGCCAGCAGCCTCATTAGCGGGAGGCATGAGCAGTTCTTC
TRBJ2-1	-	-	TRBV30	CAWSVTLNNEQFF	TGTGCCTGGAGTGTAACATTAAACAATGAGCAGTTCTTC
TRBJ1-1	-	-	TRBV5-6	CASSRSGPSMNTEAFF	TGTGCCAGCAGCCGATCGGGACCGTCGATGAACACTGAAGCTTTCTTT
TRBJ1-2	-	-	TRBV7-9	CASSLVGEGELRGYTF	TGTGCCAGCAGCTTAGTGGGAGAGGGAGAACTTCGTGGCTACACCTTC
TRBJ2-1	once	-	TRBV7-9	CASSLPWGSYNEQFF	TGTGCCAGCAGCTTACCGTGGGGCTCCTACAATGAGCAGTTCTTC
TRBJ1-2	-	-	TRBV12-5	CASGLVLGDSNYGYTF	TGTGCTAGTGGTTTGGTACTCGGGGATAGTAACTATGGCTACACCTTC
TRBJ2-7	few	-	TRBV30	CAWRSDRYEQYF	TGTGCCTGGAGATCCGACAGGTACGAGCAGTACTTC
TRBJ2-5	-	-	TRBV9	CASSVDIQETQYF	TGTGCCAGCAGCGTGGACATTCAAGAGACCCAGTACTTC
TRBJ1-1	-	-	TRBV10-2	CASSEGATEAFF	TGCGCCAGCAGTGAGGGGGCCACTGAAGCTTTCTTT
TRBJ2-1	-	TRBD2	TRBV7-9	CASSLMKYTSGYYNEQFF	TGTGCCAGCAGCTTAATGAAATATACTAGCGGATACTACAATGAGCAGTTCTTC
TRBJ2-1	-	TRBD2	TRBV29-1	CSVILAGAYEQFF	TGCAGCGTTATACTAGCGGGAGCTTATGAGCAGTTCTTC
TRBJ2-1	-	-	TRBV28	CASSLGRRNEQFF	TGTGCCAGCAGTTTAGGTCGGCGCAATGAGCAGTTCTTC
TRBJ2-5	few	-	TRBV19	CASSIAGHGEETQYF	TGTGCCAGTAGTATAGCGGGGCATGGGGAAGAGACCCAGTACTTC
TRBJ1-2	-	TRBD1	TRBV6-5	CASGTGAVGYGYTF	TGTGCCAGCGGTACAGGGGCCGTTGGCTATGGCTACACCTTC